These T cell receptor beta chains were read from a single sample in a study of T cell responses to AZD1222 COVID-19 vaccine. Sequencing was performed with immunoSEQ multiplex PCR; in TCRdb, only in-frame clones are kept and a portion is missing. The sample comprises approximately 160,000 clones, around nine tenths of which are singletons, and approximately 5.3% rests with the top ten. Source: peripheral blood, taken on day 0 of AZD1222 vaccination. These receptors were taken from an adult in good health. Each CDR3 is given with its conserved first and last residue. A D gene is named only where the DNA matches it firmly. Where a row states a size, it is once, few, many or the class of an expanded clone; other rows omit it.

clone size	V gene	D gene	J gene	CDR3 DNA	CDR3 protein
-	TRBV19	TRBD2	TRBJ2-7	TGTGCCAGTAGTATTGGCTCTAGCGGGATGGGTCGCGGCGAGCAGTACTTC	CASSIGSSGMGRGEQYF
-	TRBV5-6	TRBD1	TRBJ1-2	TGTGCCAGCAGCTTGATGCAGGGGGCGCATAGATACTATGGCTACACCTTC	CASSLMQGAHRYYGYTF
-	TRBV6-2/TRBV6-3	-	TRBJ1-5	TGTGCCAGCAGTTACTCGGACGGCAATCAGCCCCAGCATTTT	CASSYSDGNQPQHF
-	TRBV7-6	-	TRBJ1-3	TGTGCCAGCAGCTTAAATCCAGATCCCTCTGGAAACACCATATATTTT	CASSLNPDPSGNTIYF
-	TRBV7-9	-	TRBJ2-7	TGTGCCAGCAGCTTACGGGGTTACGAGCAGTACTTC	CASSLRGYEQYF
-	TRBV11-2	TRBD2	TRBJ2-7	TGTGCCAGCAGCTGGGTTAGCGGGACCTACGAGCAGTACTTC	CASSWVSGTYEQYF
once	TRBV5-1	TRBD1	TRBJ1-4	TGCGCCAGCAGCGGCGGACAGGGTGACGAAAAACTGTTTTTT	CASSGGQGDEKLFF
-	TRBV29-1	TRBD2	TRBJ2-2	TGCAGCGTTGAAGATTATAAAACTAGCGGGAGAGGGGATCGGACCGGGGAGCTGTTTTTT	CSVEDYKTSGRGDRTGELFF
-	TRBV11-2	-	TRBJ2-7	TGTGCCAGCAGCTTAGAGAGTACACCCCACTACGAGCAGTACTTC	CASSLESTPHYEQYF
-	TRBV18	-	TRBJ1-2	TGTGCCAGCTCACCAGTTTCAGGGACCCCTTTCACCTTC	CASSPVSGTPFTF
-	TRBV6-5	TRBD2	TRBJ2-2	TGTGCCAGCAGTAGCGGGAGGGCCACCGGGGAGCTGTTTTTT	CASSSGRATGELFF
few	TRBV19	-	TRBJ2-7	TGTGCCAGTAGCCTCAATGGACAGTACGAGCAGTACTTC	CASSLNGQYEQYF